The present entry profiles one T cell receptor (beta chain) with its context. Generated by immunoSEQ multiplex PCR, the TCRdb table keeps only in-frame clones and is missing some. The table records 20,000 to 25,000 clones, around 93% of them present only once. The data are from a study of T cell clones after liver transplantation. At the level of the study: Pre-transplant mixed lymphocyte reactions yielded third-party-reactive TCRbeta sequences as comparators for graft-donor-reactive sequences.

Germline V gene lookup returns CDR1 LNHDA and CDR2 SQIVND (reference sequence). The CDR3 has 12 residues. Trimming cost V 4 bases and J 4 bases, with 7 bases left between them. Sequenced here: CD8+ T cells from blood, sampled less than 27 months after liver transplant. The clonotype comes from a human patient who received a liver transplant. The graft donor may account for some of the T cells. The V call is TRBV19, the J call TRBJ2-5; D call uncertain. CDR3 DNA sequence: TGTGCCAGTAGTAGCGATAGAGAGACCCAGTACTTC. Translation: CASSSDRETQYF.